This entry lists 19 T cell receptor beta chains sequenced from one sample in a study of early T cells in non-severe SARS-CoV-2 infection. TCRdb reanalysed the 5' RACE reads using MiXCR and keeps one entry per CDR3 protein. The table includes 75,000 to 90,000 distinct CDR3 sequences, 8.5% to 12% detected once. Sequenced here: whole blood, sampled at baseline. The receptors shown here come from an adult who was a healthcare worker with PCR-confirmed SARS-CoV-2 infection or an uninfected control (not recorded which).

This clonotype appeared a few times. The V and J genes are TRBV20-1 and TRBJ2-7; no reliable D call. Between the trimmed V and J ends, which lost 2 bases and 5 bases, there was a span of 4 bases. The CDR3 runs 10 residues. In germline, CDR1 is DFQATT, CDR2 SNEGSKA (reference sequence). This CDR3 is CSARKDEQYF. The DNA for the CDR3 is TGCAGTGCTAGAAAGGACGAGCAGTACTTC.

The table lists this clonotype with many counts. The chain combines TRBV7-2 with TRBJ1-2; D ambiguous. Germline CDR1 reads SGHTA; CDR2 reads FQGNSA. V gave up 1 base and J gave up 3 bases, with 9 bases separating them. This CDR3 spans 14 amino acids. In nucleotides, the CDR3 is TGTGCCAGCAGCTTAGATGCAGCTTACTATGGCTACACCTTC. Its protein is CASSLDAAYYGYTF.

The CDR3 region is CASSHGLLLGPCEQFF. Here the CDR3 DNA reads TGTGCCAGCAGTCACGGATTGTTATTAGGGCCATGTGAGCAGTTCTTC. The chain combines TRBV6-6 with TRBJ2-1, with no clear D. Germline V gene sequence: CDR1 MNHNY, CDR2 SVGAGI (reference sequence). The CDR3 totals 16 residues. V lost 5 bases and J lost 9, with 23 bases in between.

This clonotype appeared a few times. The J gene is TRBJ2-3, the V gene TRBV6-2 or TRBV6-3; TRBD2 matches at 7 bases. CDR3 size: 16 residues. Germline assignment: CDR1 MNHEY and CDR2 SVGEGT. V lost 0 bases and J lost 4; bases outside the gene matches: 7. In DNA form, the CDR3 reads TGTGCCAGCAGTTACTCTCTAGCGGCCCCCCCAGATACGCAGTATTTT. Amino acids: CASSYSLAAPPDTQYF.

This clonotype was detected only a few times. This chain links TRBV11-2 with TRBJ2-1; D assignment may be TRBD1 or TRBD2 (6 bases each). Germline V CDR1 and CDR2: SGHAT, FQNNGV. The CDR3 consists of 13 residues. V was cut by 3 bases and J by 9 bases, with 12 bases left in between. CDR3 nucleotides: TGTGCCAGCAGCTTCGGGGGCACTAGTGAGCAGTTCTTC. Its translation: CASSFGGTSEQFF.

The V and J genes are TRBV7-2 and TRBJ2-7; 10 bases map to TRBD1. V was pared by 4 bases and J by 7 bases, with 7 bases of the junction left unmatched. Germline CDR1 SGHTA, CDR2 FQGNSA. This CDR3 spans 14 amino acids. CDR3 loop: CASSSGTGAFEQYF. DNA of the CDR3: TGTGCCAGCAGCTCCGGGACAGGGGCATTTGAGCAGTACTTC.

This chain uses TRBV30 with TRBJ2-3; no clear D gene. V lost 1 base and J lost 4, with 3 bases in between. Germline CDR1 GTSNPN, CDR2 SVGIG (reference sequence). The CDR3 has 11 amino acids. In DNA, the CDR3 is TGTGCCTGGAGTGAGGCAGATACGCAGTATTTT. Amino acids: CAWSEADTQYF. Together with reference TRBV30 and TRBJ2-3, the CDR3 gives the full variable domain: SQTIHQWPATLVQPVGSPLSLECTVEGTSNPNLYWYRQAAGRGLQLLFYSVGIGQISSEVPQNLSASRPQDRQFILSSKKLLLSDSGFYLCAWSEADTQYFGPGTRLTVL.

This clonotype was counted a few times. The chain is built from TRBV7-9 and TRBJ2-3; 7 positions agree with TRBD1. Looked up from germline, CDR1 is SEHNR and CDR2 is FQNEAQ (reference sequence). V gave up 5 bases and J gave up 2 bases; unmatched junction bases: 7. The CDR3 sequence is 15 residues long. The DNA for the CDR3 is TGTGCCAGCAGCCCACGGGACAGTCCCACAGATACGCAGTATTTT. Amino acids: CASSPRDSPTDTQYF.

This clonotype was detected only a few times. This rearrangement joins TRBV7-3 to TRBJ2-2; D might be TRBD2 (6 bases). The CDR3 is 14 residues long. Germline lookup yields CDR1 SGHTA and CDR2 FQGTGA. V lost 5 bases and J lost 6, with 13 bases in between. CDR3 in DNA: TGTGCCAGCAGCCGCATGGCGGGACCCGGGGAGCTGTTTTTT. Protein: CASSRMAGPGELFF.

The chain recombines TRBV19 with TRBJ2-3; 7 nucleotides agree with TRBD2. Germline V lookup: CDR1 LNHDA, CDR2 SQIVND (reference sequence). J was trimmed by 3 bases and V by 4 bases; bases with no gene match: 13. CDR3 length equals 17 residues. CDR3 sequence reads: CASSSLGRASGTDTQYF. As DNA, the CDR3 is TGTGCCAGTAGTAGTTTGGGACGGGCTAGCGGTACAGATACGCAGTATTTT. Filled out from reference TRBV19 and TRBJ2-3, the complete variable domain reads DGGITQSPKYLFRKEGQNVTLSCEQNLNHDAMYWYRQDPGQGLRLIYYSQIVNDFQKGDIAEGYSVSREKKESFPLTVTSAQKNPTAFYLCASSSLGRASGTDTQYFGPGTRLTVL.

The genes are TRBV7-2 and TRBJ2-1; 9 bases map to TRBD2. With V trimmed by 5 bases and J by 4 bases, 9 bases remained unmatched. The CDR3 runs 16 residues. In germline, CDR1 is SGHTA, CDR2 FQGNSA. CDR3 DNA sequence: TGTGCCAGCAGCACGAAGCTAGCGGGGATATACAATGAGCAGTTCTTC. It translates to CASSTKLAGIYNEQFF.

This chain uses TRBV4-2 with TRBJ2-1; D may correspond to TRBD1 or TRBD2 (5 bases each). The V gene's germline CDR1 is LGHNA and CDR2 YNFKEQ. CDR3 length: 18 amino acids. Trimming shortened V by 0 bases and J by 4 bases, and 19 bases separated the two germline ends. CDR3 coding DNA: TGTGCCAGCAGCCAAGATCCGGCTAGCAGGGATTTTTACAATGAGCAGTTCTTC. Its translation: CASSQDPASRDFYNEQFF.

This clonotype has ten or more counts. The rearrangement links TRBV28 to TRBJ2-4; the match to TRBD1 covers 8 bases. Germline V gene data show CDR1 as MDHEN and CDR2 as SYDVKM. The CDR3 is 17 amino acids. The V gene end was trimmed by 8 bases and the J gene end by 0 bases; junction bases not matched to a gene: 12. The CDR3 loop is CASCRDRTFLAKNIQYF. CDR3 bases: TGTGCCAGCTGCCGGGACAGGACGTTCCTAGCCAAAAACATTCAGTACTTC. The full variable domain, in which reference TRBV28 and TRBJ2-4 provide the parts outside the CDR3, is DVKVTQSSRYLVKRTGEKVFLECVQDMDHENMFWYRQDPGLGLRLIYFSYDVKMKEKGDIPEGYSVSREKKERFSLILESASTNQTSMYLCASCRDRTFLAKNIQYFGAGTRLSVL.

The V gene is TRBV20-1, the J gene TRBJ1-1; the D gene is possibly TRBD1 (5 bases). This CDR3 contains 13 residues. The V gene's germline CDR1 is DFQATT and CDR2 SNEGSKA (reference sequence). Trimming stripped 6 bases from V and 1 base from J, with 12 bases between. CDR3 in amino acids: CSARGFPNTEAFF. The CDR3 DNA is TGCAGTGCAAGGGGATTTCCGAACACTGAAGCTTTCTTT.

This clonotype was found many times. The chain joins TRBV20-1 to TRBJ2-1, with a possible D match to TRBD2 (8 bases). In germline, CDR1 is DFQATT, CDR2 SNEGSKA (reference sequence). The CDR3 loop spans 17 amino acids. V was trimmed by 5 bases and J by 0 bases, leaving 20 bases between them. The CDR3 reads CSALSGRGGSSYNEQFF. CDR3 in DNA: TGCAGTGCTTTGAGCGGGAGAGGGGGCAGCTCCTACAATGAGCAGTTCTTC.

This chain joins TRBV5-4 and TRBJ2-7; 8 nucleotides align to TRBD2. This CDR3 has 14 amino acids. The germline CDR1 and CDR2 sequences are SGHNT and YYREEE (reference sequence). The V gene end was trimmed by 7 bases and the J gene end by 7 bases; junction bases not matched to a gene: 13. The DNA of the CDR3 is TGTGCCAGCCTACCATACGGGAGGGCCTGGGAGCAGTACTTC. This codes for CASLPYGRAWEQYF.

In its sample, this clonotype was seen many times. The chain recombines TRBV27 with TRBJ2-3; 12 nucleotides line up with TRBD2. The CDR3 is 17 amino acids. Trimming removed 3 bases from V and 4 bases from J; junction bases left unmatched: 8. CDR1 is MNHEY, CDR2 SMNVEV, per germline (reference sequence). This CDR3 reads CASSFRLAGVYADTQYF. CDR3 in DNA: TGTGCCAGCAGTTTTCGACTAGCGGGAGTTTATGCAGATACGCAGTATTTT.

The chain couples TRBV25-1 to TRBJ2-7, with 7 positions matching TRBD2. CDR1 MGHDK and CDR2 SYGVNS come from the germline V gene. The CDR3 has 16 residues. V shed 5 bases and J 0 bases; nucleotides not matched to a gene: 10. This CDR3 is CASSPEGLAVSYEQYF. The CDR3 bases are TGTGCCAGCAGTCCTGAGGGCCTAGCGGTCTCCTACGAGCAGTACTTC.

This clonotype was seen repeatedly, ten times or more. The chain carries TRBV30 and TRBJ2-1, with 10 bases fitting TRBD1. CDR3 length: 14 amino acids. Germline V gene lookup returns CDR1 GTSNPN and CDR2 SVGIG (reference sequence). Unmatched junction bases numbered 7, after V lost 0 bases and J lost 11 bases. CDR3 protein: CAWSVPGQGPKQFF. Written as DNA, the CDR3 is TGTGCCTGGAGTGTCCCGGGACAGGGGCCTAAGCAGTTCTTC.